Presented here are 20 T cell receptor beta chains from one specimen sequenced in a study of blood T cell repertoires in COVID-19. Sequenced by immunoSEQ multiplex PCR; TCRdb stores in-frame clones only, minus some. The sample holds roughly 450,000 clones, 90% seen once. The sequencing sample was made of PBMCs or T cells enriched from blood (not recorded which). The receptor source for this set is a young man who had recovered from COVID-19.

The chain has TRBV20-1 and TRBJ2-2, with 8 bases matching TRBD2. The V gene's germline CDR1 is DFQATT and CDR2 SNEGSKA (reference sequence). CDR3 length: 16 residues. The trim removed 6 bases at V and 5 bases at J, leaving 14 bases unmatched. DNA of the CDR3: TGCAGTGCCAGTCCCTGGCGGGGGGCGCGGACCGGGGAGCTGTTTTTT. This encodes CSASPWRGARTGELFF.

V is TRBV9 and J is TRBJ1-2; D call uncertain. The CDR3 contains 22 residues. V was shortened by 0 bases and J by 6 bases, with 36 bases between the two germline ends. Germline CDR1 is SGDLS and CDR2 is YYNGEE. As DNA, the CDR3 is TGTGCCAGCAGCGTAGAGGTGAGGGTTTCACCCTCTATACTACGAACATCTAATGGCTACACCTTC. Protein sequence: CASSVEVRVSPSILRTSNGYTF. The full variable domain, with the rest looked up from reference TRBV9 and TRBJ1-2, is DSGVTQTPKHLITATGQRVTLRCSPRSGDLSVYWYQQSLDQGLQFLIQYYNGEERAKGNILERFSAQQFPDLHSELNLSSLELGDSALYFCASSVEVRVSPSILRTSNGYTFGSGTRLTVV.

The rearrangement uses TRBV6-6 and TRBJ2-5, with a tentative D call TRBD2 (6 bases). Germline assignment: CDR1 MNHNY and CDR2 SVGAGI (reference sequence). There are 15 residues in the CDR3. V was shortened by 10 bases and J by 2 bases, with 20 bases between the two germline ends. CDR3 loop: CATAVGAGAQETQYF. The DNA of the CDR3 is TGTGCCACCGCAGTAGGAGCGGGCGCACAAGAGACCCAGTACTTC.

V gene TRBV6-5 combines with J gene TRBJ1-6; possibly TRBD1 for D (6 bases). Trimming left V 2 bases short and J 5 bases short, with 10 bases between. Germline CDR1 MNHEY, CDR2 SVGAGI. The CDR3 is 15 amino acids. The CDR3 loop is CASSYRQVDNSPLHF. CDR3 DNA: TGTGCCAGCAGTTACCGACAGGTAGATAATTCACCCCTCCACTTT.

V and J are TRBV28 and TRBJ2-3, with TRBD2 matching over 11 bases. CDR1 and CDR2 (germline): MDHEN, SYDVKM. The length of the CDR3 is 15 residues. V lost 6 bases to trimming and J lost 4 bases; unmatched junction nucleotides: 6. This chain's CDR3 is CASSHPLAGADTQYF. For the CDR3, the DNA is TGTGCCAGCAGCCACCCACTAGCGGGAGCAGATACGCAGTATTTT.

This clone has only one observation. This chain links TRBV28 with TRBJ2-4, with 7 bases identical to TRBD2. The CDR3 has 14 residues. Germline V CDR1 and CDR2: MDHEN, SYDVKM. Trimming cost V 3 bases and J 8 bases; bases outside gene matches: 7. In DNA, the CDR3 is TGTGCCAGCAGTTTTTTCGGGGGGACCTACATTCAGTACTTC. Protein product: CASSFFGGTYIQYF.

The chain recombines TRBV7-9 with TRBJ2-2, with D maybe TRBD1 (6 bases). The CDR3 runs to 16 residues. Between the trimmed V and J ends, which lost 5 bases and 1 base, there was a span of 14 bases. Germline-derived CDR1 and CDR2 are SEHNR and FQNEAQ (reference sequence). The CDR3 sequence: CASSPLGRGNTGELFF. The DNA for the CDR3 is TGTGCCAGCAGCCCACTGGGCAGGGGGAACACCGGGGAGCTGTTTTTT. Based on the CDR3 plus reference TRBV7-9 and TRBJ2-2, the full variable domain is DTGVSQNPRHKITKRGQNVTFRCDPISEHNRLYWYRQTLGQGPEFLTYFQNEAQLEKSRLLSDRFSAERPKGSFSTLEIQRTEQGDSAMYLCASSPLGRGNTGELFFGEGSRLTVL.

In DNA, the CDR3 is TGTGCCAGCAGCTTAACCGCAGGCCATGGCTCACCCCTCCACTTT. Its protein product is CASSLTAGHGSPLHF. The chain couples TRBV7-3 to TRBJ1-6; D is unclear. The CDR3 covers 15 residues. The germline V gene encodes CDR1 SGHTA and CDR2 FQGTGA. V lost 0 bases and J lost 10, with 13 bases in between.

The genes are TRBV9 and TRBJ2-7, with 11 nucleotides matching TRBD1. Germline V gene data show CDR1 as SGDLS and CDR2 as YYNGEE. The CDR3 runs to 14 residues. The J segment lost 3 bases and the V segment lost 4 bases, leaving 3 bases of the junction unmatched. CDR3 sequence reads: CASSTGTGGYEQYF. The DNA of the CDR3 is TGTGCCAGCAGCACCGGGACAGGGGGCTACGAGCAGTACTTC.

In DNA form, the CDR3 reads TGTGCCAGCAGCCCACCCGGGACTTTGGGCGGGGAGCTGTTTTTT. It codes for CASSPPGTLGGELFF. The gene calls are TRBV11-2 and TRBJ2-2, with D perhaps matching TRBD2 (6 bases). V was shortened by 5 bases and J by 7 bases, with 17 bases between the two germline ends. The CDR3 spans 15 residues. Germline V gene sequence: CDR1 SGHAT, CDR2 FQNNGV.

The chain is built from TRBV5-8 and TRBJ2-7, with 7 bases aligning to TRBD2. The V segment lost 0 bases and the J segment 6 bases; nucleotides outside the gene matches: 9. This CDR3 has 15 residues. CDR1 is SGHTS and CDR2 is YDEGEE in the germline V gene. DNA of the CDR3: TGTGCCAGCAGCTTGGCCTCATTTGGGGAGGGCGAGCAGTACTTC. Amino acid sequence: CASSLASFGEGEQYF. Drawing the rest from reference TRBV5-8 and TRBJ2-7, the complete variable domain is EAGVTQSPTHLIKTRGQQATLRCSPISGHTSVYWYQQALGLGLQFLLWYDEGEERNRGNFPPRFSGRQFPNYSSELNVNALELEDSALYLCASSLASFGEGEQYFGPGTRLTVT.

The V and J genes are TRBV7-8 and TRBJ2-7; 7 bases align to TRBD2. V lost 1 base and J lost 3; bases outside the gene matches: 6. The CDR3 covers 15 residues. CDR1 and CDR2 (germline): SGHVS, FQNEAQ. The CDR3 region is CASSLDKGGSYEQYF. The CDR3 nucleotides are TGTGCCAGCAGCTTAGATAAGGGCGGGAGCTACGAGCAGTACTTC.

The chain employs TRBV5-1 and TRBJ2-7, with 7 nucleotides matching TRBD1. CDR3 size: 14 residues. V trimming: 5 bases; J trimming: 6 bases; junction bases outside the gene matches: 11. CDR1 and CDR2 from the germline V gene are SGHRS and YFSETQ. The CDR3 region has the DNA TGCGCCAGCAGAAGGGAGACAGGGACGAGCGAGCAGTACTTC. Its protein is CASRRETGTSEQYF.

This clone was counted once. CDR3 loop: CASSSTSGANTGELFF. Written as DNA, the CDR3 is TGTGCCAGCAGTTCGACTAGCGGGGCGAACACCGGGGAGCTGTTTTTT. The chain joins TRBV2 to TRBJ2-2, with 11 bases that match TRBD2. Germline assignment: CDR1 SNHLY and CDR2 FYNNEI. The CDR3 extends over 16 amino acids. Trimming took 5 bases from V and 0 from J; bases not matched to a gene: 2. Looking up the rest from reference TRBV2 and TRBJ2-2 gives the full variable domain: EPEVTQTPSHQVTQMGQEVILRCVPISNHLYFYWYRQILGQKVEFLVSFYNNEISEKSEIFDDQFSVERPDGSNFTLKIRSTKLEDSAMYFCASSSTSGANTGELFFGEGSRLTVL.

This clone was observed a few times. The rearrangement uses TRBV3-1 (or the pseudogene TRBV3-2) and TRBJ1-5; possible D gene TRBD1, 5 bases. The CDR3 totals 15 residues. The V gene's germline CDR1 is LGHDT and CDR2 YNNKEL (reference sequence). V lost 1 base and J 5 bases, leaving 12 bases between the germline ends. Here the CDR3 DNA reads TGTGCCAGCAGCCAAGTTTCAGGGATTGATCAGCCCCAGCATTTT. Amino acids: CASSQVSGIDQPQHF.

This rearrangement joins TRBV28 to TRBJ1-1, with 10 bases aligning to TRBD1. CDR3 size: 15 residues. Germline V gives CDR1 MDHEN, CDR2 SYDVKM. V was pared by 9 bases and J by 4 bases, with 11 bases of the junction left unmatched. In DNA form, the CDR3 reads TGTGCCAGTTCCGACAGGGGGCGAGGTGGCACTGAAGCTTTCTTT. It translates to CASSDRGRGGTEAFF.

The chain uses TRBV28 and TRBJ2-5, with no clear D. V lost 6 bases, J lost 5 bases, and 16 bases lay in between. Per the germline V gene, CDR1 is MDHEN and CDR2 is SYDVKM. The CDR3 is made up of 14 amino acids. CDR3 in DNA: TGTGCCAGCAGCTGGGCCTGGCCCGGCGAGACCCAGTACTTC. Translation gives CASSWAWPGETQYF.

This sequence joins TRBV2 and TRBJ2-7; D is perhaps TRBD1 (6 bases). Trimming removed 3 bases from V and 4 bases from J, with 16 bases in between. Germline V gives CDR1 SNHLY, CDR2 FYNNEI. The CDR3 contains 15 residues. The CDR3 nucleotides are TGTGCCAGCAGTGATATGCTTCGGACAGATTACGAGCAGTACTTC. Its protein product is CASSDMLRTDYEQYF.

The rearrangement joins TRBV6-1 to TRBJ2-7; D unresolved. The length of the CDR3 is 14 residues. Germline CDR1 reads MNHNS; CDR2 reads SASEGT. V lost 1 base to trimming and J lost 1 base, with 8 bases between them. CDR3 sequence (DNA): TGTGCCAGCAGTGAAGATCCAGGATCCTACGAGCAGTACTTC. Translated, it gives CASSEDPGSYEQYF.

V is TRBV3-1 (or the pseudogene TRBV3-2) and J is TRBJ2-7, with D hard to call. The germline CDR1 and CDR2 sequences are LGHDT and YNNKEL (reference sequence). This CDR3 comprises 12 residues. V lost 3 bases, J lost 0 bases, and 3 bases lay in between. Here the CDR3 reads CASSQSSYEQYF. CDR3 nucleotides: TGTGCCAGCAGCCAGAGCTCCTACGAGCAGTACTTC.